The 31 T cell receptor beta chains in this list originate from one sample, sequenced in a study of cytomegalovirus exposure and HLA in healthy donors (dated by TCRdb to 2016 to 2017). The protocol used for the library was the immunoSEQ multiplex PCR assay. A mixture of 60 forward primers for TCR Vbeta segments and 13 reverse primers for TCR Jbeta segments was used in the multiplex PCR. TCRdb re-hosts the immuneACCESS table, in-frame sequences only. Its copies lack some clones; in the studies checked, an unresolved V gene accounts for under half of them, and the cause for the rest is not known. Here the sample has around 120,000 clones; roughly 70% occur a single time. The top ten hold around 9.9% of the sample. Material: PBMCs. These TCRs come from a middle-aged man in good health and CMV-seropositive.

This clone was seen more than once but under ten times. This sequence joins TRBV20-1 and TRBJ2-7, with 7 bases fitting TRBD1. The CDR3 loop spans 11 amino acids. CDR1 DFQATT and CDR2 SNEGSKA come from the germline V gene (reference sequence). CDR3 sequence (DNA): TGCAGTGCCTGGGACAGCACCTTTACCGGAGTC. The encoded protein is CSAWDSTFTGV.

The V call is TRBV9, the J call TRBJ1-1; tentative D call: TRBD1 (6 bases). The CDR3 contains 14 residues. Germline V gene sequence: CDR1 SGDLS, CDR2 YYNGEE. With 4 bases removed from V and 1 base from J, the gap between germline ends came to 11 bases. CDR3 protein: CASSPLDRNTEAFF. CDR3 nucleotide sequence: TGTGCCAGCAGCCCCTTGGACAGGAACACTGAAGCTTTCTTT.

The chain combines TRBV23-1 with TRBJ2-4; 14 bases line up with TRBD2. TRBV23-1 belongs to the ORF category, with a function that is uncertain. The CDR3 is made up of 24 amino acids. The V gene end was trimmed by 0 bases and the J gene end by 4 bases; junction bases not matched to a gene: 23. CDR3 DNA: TGCGCCAGCAGTCAATCTTCTACCGCCGAACAGGGGACTAGCGGGAGTCTGCGGAAAAACATTCAGTACTTC. It codes for CASSQSSTAEQGTSGSLRKNIQYF.

In its sample, this clone was seen once. The chain employs TRBV6-6 and TRBJ2-4; D perhaps matches TRBD2 (5 bases). Trimming pared 0 bases from V and 9 bases from J, leaving 12 bases between. Germline V lookup: CDR1 MNHNY, CDR2 SVGAGI (reference sequence). The CDR3 totals 14 residues. The CDR3 here is CASSYSSSSVIQYF. In nucleotides, the CDR3 is TGTGCCAGCAGTTACTCATCTAGCAGTGTCATTCAGTACTTC.

The chain links TRBV14 to TRBJ2-5; a weak D match, TRBD1 (7 bases). V was clipped by 1 base and J by 12 bases, with 15 bases between them. The germline CDR1 and CDR2 sequences are SGHDN and FVKESK. CDR3 length: 13 amino acids. The CDR3 nucleotides are TGTGCCAGCAGCCAAGCCCAGGGGGGCGGGAAGTACTTC. It specifies CASSQAQGGGKYF.

This clone has just a few counts. The chain uses TRBV28 and TRBJ1-4; a weak D match, TRBD1 (6 bases). V lost 4 bases, J lost 4 bases, and 16 bases lay in between. Germline values: CDR1 MDHEN, CDR2 SYDVKM. The CDR3 loop spans 16 amino acids. CDR3 DNA sequence: TGTGCCAGCAGTTCGAAACAGGGTTGGGGTAATGAAAAACTGTTTTTT. This gives the protein CASSSKQGWGNEKLFF.

The rearrangement links TRBV9 to TRBJ2-3, with D maybe TRBD2 (5 bases). The CDR3 has 16 amino acids. Germline-derived CDR1 and CDR2 are SGDLS and YYNGEE. V lost 0 bases to trimming and J lost 3 bases, with 14 bases between them. CDR3 in amino acids: CASSVAEDVVTDTQYF. DNA for the CDR3: TGTGCCAGCAGCGTAGCGGAGGACGTGGTAACAGATACGCAGTATTTT. The entire variable domain, with the rest obtained from reference TRBV9 and TRBJ2-3, is as follows: DSGVTQTPKHLITATGQRVTLRCSPRSGDLSVYWYQQSLDQGLQFLIQYYNGEERAKGNILERFSAQQFPDLHSELNLSSLELGDSALYFCASSVAEDVVTDTQYFGPGTRLTVL.

The V gene is TRBV10-3, the J gene TRBJ1-1; possible D gene TRBD1, 5 bases. Looked up from germline, CDR1 is ENHRY and CDR2 is SYGVKD. The CDR3 contains 15 residues. Trimming shortened V by 0 bases and J by 5 bases, and 13 bases separated the two germline ends. In DNA, the CDR3 is TGTGCCATCAGTGAGTCGTCAGGGAGGGGAACTGAAGCTTTCTTT. It codes for CAISESSGRGTEAFF.

The CDR3 protein is CAWSIVTSGRVVWSDTQYF. As DNA, the CDR3 is TGTGCCTGGAGCATCGTGACTAGCGGGAGAGTGGTGTGGTCGGATACGCAGTATTTT. V and J are TRBV30 and TRBJ2-3, with 12 nucleotides matching TRBD2. Looked up from germline, CDR1 is GTSNPN and CDR2 is SVGIG (reference sequence). V was pared by 3 bases and J by 6 bases, with 19 bases of the junction left unmatched. CDR3 length: 19 residues.

The chain links TRBV4-3 to TRBJ2-1; 8 bases are shared with TRBD2. The CDR3 totals 17 residues. V lost 1 base to trimming and J lost 2 bases; unmatched junction nucleotides: 7. Germline V gene data show CDR1 as LGHNA and CDR2 as YSLEER. As DNA, the CDR3 is TGCGCCAGCAGCCAAGGTTTTAGTAGCGGGACCTACAATGAGCAGTTCTTC. It specifies CASSQGFSSGTYNEQFF.

The V call is TRBV27, the J call TRBJ1-5; a possible D gene is TRBD1 (5 bases). Germline CDR1 and CDR2: MNHEY and SMNVEV (reference sequence). This CDR3 spans 15 amino acids. V was pared by 1 base and J by 1 base, with 8 bases between. The CDR3 DNA sequence: TGTGCCAGCAGTTTATACGGGGGAAGCAATCAGCCCCAGCATTTT. It is translated as CASSLYGGSNQPQHF.

This clone appeared a few times. The rearrangement uses TRBV27 and TRBJ1-2; D might be TRBD1 (6 bases). The V gene lost 6 bases and the J gene lost 2 bases, with 16 bases spanning the gap. This CDR3 has 15 residues. CDR1 MNHEY and CDR2 SMNVEV come from the germline V gene (reference sequence). DNA for the CDR3: TGTGCCAGCAGGCTCAGGGGCAGGGACAACTATGGCTACACCTTC. It is translated as CASRLRGRDNYGYTF.

V usage is TRBV6-1 and J usage is TRBJ2-7, with 9 positions matching TRBD2. The junction had 5 bases not matched to a gene; V was cut back by 9 bases and J by 5 bases. The germline V gene encodes CDR1 MNHNS and CDR2 SASEGT. The CDR3 loop spans 12 amino acids. The CDR3 protein is CASSGSLHEQYF. In DNA, the CDR3 is TGTGCCAGTAGCGGGAGTTTGCACGAGCAGTACTTC.

This rearrangement joins TRBV10-3 to TRBJ2-5; 9 bases agree with TRBD2. This CDR3 has 15 amino acids. V trimming: 4 bases; J trimming: 3 bases; junction bases outside the gene matches: 6. Germline values: CDR1 ENHRY, CDR2 SYGVKD. CDR3 in DNA: TGTGCCATCAGTGGGGGGGTAGCGGGAGAAGAGACCCAGTACTTC. Its protein product is CAISGGVAGEETQYF.

This clone was picked up a small number of times. The V gene is TRBV4-1, the J gene TRBJ2-7; D gene ambiguous. V dropped 0 bases and J dropped 3 bases, with 6 bases sitting between them. The germline CDR1 and CDR2 sequences are MGHRA and YSYEKL. The CDR3 runs 13 residues. This CDR3 reads CASSQENFYEQYF. CDR3 DNA: TGCGCCAGCAGCCAAGAAAACTTCTACGAGCAGTACTTC.

A few counts support this clone. This chain uses TRBV11-3 with TRBJ2-1; 9 nucleotides agree with TRBD2. The CDR3 loop spans 15 amino acids. CDR1 and CDR2 from the germline V gene are SGHNT and YENEEA. The trim removed 0 bases at V and 7 bases at J, leaving 4 bases unmatched. Written as DNA, the CDR3 is TGTGCCAGCAGCTTAGATAGCGGGAGCACGAATGAGCAGTTCTTC. It encodes CASSLDSGSTNEQFF. The entire variable domain, with the rest obtained from reference TRBV11-3 and TRBJ2-1, is as follows: EAGVVQSPRYKIIEKKQPVAFWCNPISGHNTLYWYLQNLGQGPELLIRYENEEAVDDSQLPKDRFSAERLKGVDSTLKIQPAELGDSAVYLCASSLDSGSTNEQFFGPGTRLTVL.

The rearrangement uses TRBV7-8 and TRBJ2-5, with TRBD1 identical over 7 bases. CDR3 length: 14 amino acids. From germline, CDR1 is SGHVS and CDR2 FQNEAQ. The V and J ends lost 3 bases and 1 base, in that order; junction bases with no gene match: 2. The CDR3 sequence: CASSFRTGQETQYF. DNA of the CDR3: TGTGCCAGCAGCTTTCGGACAGGCCAAGAGACCCAGTACTTC.

The J gene is TRBJ1-2, the V gene TRBV19; no clear D gene. Germline V gene data show CDR1 as LNHDA and CDR2 as SQIVND (reference sequence). The CDR3 contains 16 residues. Trimming stripped 3 bases from V and 4 bases from J, with 18 bases between. The DNA of the CDR3 is TGTGCCAGTAGTATCTCCCCCGGGATCTCCCTCTATGGCTACACCTTC. It translates to CASSISPGISLYGYTF.

The chain couples TRBV5-4 to TRBJ1-4; 9 bases are a match to TRBD1. Germline values: CDR1 SGHNT, CDR2 YYREEE (reference sequence). V lost 0 bases and J lost 8; bases outside the gene matches: 8. The CDR3 contains 16 residues. CDR3 nucleotides: TGTGCCAGCAGCTTGGCCGCCGGGACAGGGTGGGAAAAACTGTTTTTT. This sequence encodes CASSLAAGTGWEKLFF.

The chain employs TRBV7-2 and TRBJ2-3; TRBD2 agrees at 14 bases. Trimming cost V 5 bases and J 6 bases; bases outside gene matches: 7. Germline-derived CDR1 and CDR2 are SGHTA and FQGNSA. This CDR3 has 16 amino acids. The CDR3 loop reads CASSARLAGGIDTQYF. CDR3 DNA sequence: TGTGCCAGCAGCGCACGACTAGCGGGAGGGATTGATACGCAGTATTTT. Complete variable domain (other parts from reference TRBV7-2 and TRBJ2-3): GAGVSQSPSNKVTEKGKDVELRCDPISGHTALYWYRQSLGQGLEFLIYFQGNSAPDKSGLPSDRFSAERTGGSVSTLTIQRTQQEDSAVYLCASSARLAGGIDTQYFGPGTRLTVL.

The rearrangement joins TRBV28 to TRBJ2-7; 9 bases map to TRBD1. Germline-derived CDR1 and CDR2 are MDHEN and SYDVKM. Trimming at V came to 7 bases and at J to 4 bases, leaving 14 bases not matched to a gene. CDR3 length equals 16 residues. In DNA form, the CDR3 reads TGTGCCAGCACTCCGGGGGACGGGACAGGGTTTTACGAGCAGTACTTC. The encoded protein is CASTPGDGTGFYEQYF.

CDR3 sequence: CASSSSGTSSYEQYF. DNA for the CDR3: TGTGCCAGCAGCTCCTCCGGGACTAGCTCCTACGAGCAGTACTTC. This chain connects TRBV7-8 to TRBJ2-7, with 8 bases matching TRBD2. CDR3 length: 15 amino acids. From germline, CDR1 is SGHVS and CDR2 FQNEAQ. V was pared by 4 bases and J by 0 bases, with 5 bases of the junction left unmatched.

This sequence joins TRBV10-3 and TRBJ2-3, with a tentative D call TRBD2 (5 bases). V was clipped by 3 bases and J by 2 bases, with 15 bases between them. The CDR3 extends over 16 amino acids. From germline, CDR1 is ENHRY and CDR2 SYGVKD. The CDR3 region has the DNA TGTGCCATCAGTGACCGTGCTAGCAGCTACACAGATACGCAGTATTTT. As protein: CAISDRASSYTDTQYF.

The V and J genes are TRBV19 and TRBJ1-2, with a weak D call TRBD1 (5 bases). The CDR3 consists of 13 residues. Looked up from germline, CDR1 is LNHDA and CDR2 is SQIVND (reference sequence). V was shortened by 6 bases and J by 1 base, with 9 bases between the two germline ends. The DNA for the CDR3 is TGTGCCAGTAGCCCGACAGATAACTATGGCTACACCTTC. Encoded protein: CASSPTDNYGYTF. The variable domain in full, completed from reference TRBV19 and TRBJ1-2, reads DGGITQSPKYLFRKEGQNVTLSCEQNLNHDAMYWYRQDPGQGLRLIYYSQIVNDFQKGDIAEGYSVSREKKESFPLTVTSAQKNPTAFYLCASSPTDNYGYTFGSGTRLTVV.

The chain joins TRBV14 to TRBJ1-1, with a tentative D call TRBD1 (5 bases). The CDR3 is 17 residues long. V lost 0 bases to trimming and J lost 0 bases, with 14 bases between them. Germline assignment: CDR1 SGHDN and CDR2 FVKESK. CDR3 loop: CASSQDWAGKMNTEAFF. The CDR3, as DNA: TGTGCCAGCAGCCAAGATTGGGCAGGGAAAATGAACACTGAAGCTTTCTTT.

The V call is TRBV30, the J call TRBJ1-1; maybe TRBD1 (6 bases). Germline values: CDR1 GTSNPN, CDR2 SVGIG (reference sequence). This CDR3 contains 13 residues. Trimming pared 0 bases from V and 1 base from J, leaving 6 bases between. The CDR3 region has the DNA TGTGCCTGGAGTGTAGGGGGGAACACTGAAGCTTTCTTT. Translated: CAWSVGGNTEAFF.

This chain joins TRBV30 and TRBJ2-7; 7 bases line up with TRBD1. This CDR3 region has 14 residues. In germline, CDR1 is GTSNPN, CDR2 SVGIG (reference sequence). Written as DNA, the CDR3 is TGTGCACTCTTCAGGGGGTCCTCCTCCTACGAGCAGTACTTC. This sequence encodes CALFRGSSSYEQYF.

This sequence joins TRBV9 and TRBJ1-2; D is unclear. This CDR3 region has 11 residues. The V end lost 3 bases, the J end lost 5 bases, and 5 bases lay between the germline ends. Germline CDR1 SGDLS, CDR2 YYNGEE. The CDR3 loop is CASSGLYGYTF. CDR3 coding DNA: TGTGCCAGCAGCGGTCTGTATGGCTACACCTTC. The full variable domain, rest sourced from reference TRBV9 and TRBJ1-2, is DSGVTQTPKHLITATGQRVTLRCSPRSGDLSVYWYQQSLDQGLQFLIQYYNGEERAKGNILERFSAQQFPDLHSELNLSSLELGDSALYFCASSGLYGYTFGSGTRLTVV.

This chain uses TRBV15 with TRBJ1-4, with D perhaps TRBD1 (6 bases). Germline V lookup: CDR1 LNHNV, CDR2 YYDKDF (reference sequence). V dropped 3 bases and J dropped 3 bases, with 11 bases sitting between them. This CDR3 has 15 amino acids. The CDR3 loop reads CATSRDSGSNEKLFF. CDR3 nucleotide sequence: TGTGCCACCAGCAGGGACAGCGGATCTAATGAAAAACTGTTTTTT. Using reference TRBV15 and TRBJ1-4 for the parts outside the CDR3, the full variable domain is DAMVIQNPRYQVTQFGKPVTLSCSQTLNHNVMYWYQQKSSQAPKLLFHYYDKDFNNEADTPDNFQSRRPNTSFCFLDIRSPGLGDTAMYLCATSRDSGSNEKLFFGSGTQLSVL.

This CDR3 reads CSSSGGGPNYGYTF. CDR3 nucleotides: TGCAGCTCCTCGGGGGGCGGACCCAACTATGGCTACACCTTC. The chain links TRBV29-1 to TRBJ1-2, with D possibly TRBD1 on 6 matching bases. Germline values: CDR1 SQVTM, CDR2 ANQGSEA. The CDR3 length is 14 residues. Trimming left V 8 bases short and J 2 bases short, with 18 bases between.

The chain combines TRBV11-2 with TRBJ1-4, with 8 bases that match TRBD1. V lost 3 bases and J lost 8; bases outside the gene matches: 2. Germline V gene sequence: CDR1 SGHAT, CDR2 FQNNGV. CDR3 length: 13 amino acids. CDR3 sequence: CASSLDRAEKLFF. The CDR3, as DNA: TGTGCCAGCAGCTTGGACAGGGCCGAAAAACTGTTTTTT.